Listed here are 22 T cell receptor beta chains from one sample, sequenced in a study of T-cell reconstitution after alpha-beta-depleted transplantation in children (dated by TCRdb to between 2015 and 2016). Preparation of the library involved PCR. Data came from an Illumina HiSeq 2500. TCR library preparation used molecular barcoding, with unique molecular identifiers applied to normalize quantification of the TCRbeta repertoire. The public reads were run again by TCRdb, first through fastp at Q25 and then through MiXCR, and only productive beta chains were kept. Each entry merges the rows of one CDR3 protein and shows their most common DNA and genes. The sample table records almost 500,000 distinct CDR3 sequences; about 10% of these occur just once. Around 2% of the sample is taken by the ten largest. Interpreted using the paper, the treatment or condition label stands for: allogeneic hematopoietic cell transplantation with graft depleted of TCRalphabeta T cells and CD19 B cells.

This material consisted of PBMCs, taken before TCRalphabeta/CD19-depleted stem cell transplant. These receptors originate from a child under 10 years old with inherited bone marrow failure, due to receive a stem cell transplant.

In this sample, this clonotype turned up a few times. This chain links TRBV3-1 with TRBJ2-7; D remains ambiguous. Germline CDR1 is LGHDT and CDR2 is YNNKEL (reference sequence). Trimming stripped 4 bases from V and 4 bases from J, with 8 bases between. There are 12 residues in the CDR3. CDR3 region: CASSRIGYEQYF. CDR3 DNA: TGTGCCAGCAGCCGGATTGGTTACGAGCAGTACTTC.

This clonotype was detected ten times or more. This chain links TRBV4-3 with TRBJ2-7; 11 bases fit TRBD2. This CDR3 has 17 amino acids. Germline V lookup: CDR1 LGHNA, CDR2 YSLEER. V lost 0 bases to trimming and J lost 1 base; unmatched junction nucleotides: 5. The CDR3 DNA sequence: TGCGCCAGCAGCCAAGAGTTGCTAGCGGGAGGATCCTACGAGCAGTACTTC. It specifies CASSQELLAGGSYEQYF.

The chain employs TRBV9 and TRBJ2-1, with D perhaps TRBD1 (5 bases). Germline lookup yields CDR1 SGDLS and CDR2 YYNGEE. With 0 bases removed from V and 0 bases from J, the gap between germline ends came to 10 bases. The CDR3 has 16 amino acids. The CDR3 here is CASSVGLDSSYNEQFF. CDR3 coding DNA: TGTGCCAGCAGCGTAGGGCTTGACAGCTCCTACAATGAGCAGTTCTTC. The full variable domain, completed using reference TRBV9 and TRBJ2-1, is DSGVTQTPKHLITATGQRVTLRCSPRSGDLSVYWYQQSLDQGLQFLIQYYNGEERAKGNILERFSAQQFPDLHSELNLSSLELGDSALYFCASSVGLDSSYNEQFFGPGTRLTVL.

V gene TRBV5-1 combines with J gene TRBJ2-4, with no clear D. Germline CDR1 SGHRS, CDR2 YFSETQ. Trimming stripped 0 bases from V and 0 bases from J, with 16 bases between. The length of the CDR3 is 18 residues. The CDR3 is CASSLGPKARIAKNIQYF. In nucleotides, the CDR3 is TGCGCCAGCAGCTTGGGACCCAAAGCGAGAATAGCCAAAAACATTCAGTACTTC. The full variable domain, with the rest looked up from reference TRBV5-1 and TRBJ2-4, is KAGVTQTPRYLIKTRGQQVTLSCSPISGHRSVSWYQQTPGQGLQFLFEYFSETQRNKGNFPGRFSGRQFSNSRSEMNVSTLELGDSALYLCASSLGPKARIAKNIQYFGAGTRLSVL.

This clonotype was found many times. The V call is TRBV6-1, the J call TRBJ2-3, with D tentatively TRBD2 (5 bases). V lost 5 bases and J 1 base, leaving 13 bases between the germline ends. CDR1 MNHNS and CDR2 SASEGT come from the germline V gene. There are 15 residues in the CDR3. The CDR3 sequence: CASSRDLLGTDTQYF. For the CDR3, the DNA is TGTGCCAGCAGTCGGGATCTTCTCGGCACAGATACGCAGTATTTT.

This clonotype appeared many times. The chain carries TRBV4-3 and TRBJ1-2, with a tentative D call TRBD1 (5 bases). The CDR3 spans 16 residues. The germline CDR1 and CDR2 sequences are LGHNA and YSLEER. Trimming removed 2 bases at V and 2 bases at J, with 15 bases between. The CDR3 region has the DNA TGCGCCAGCAGCCAATTGGGGACCCTAAGGAACTATGGCTACACCTTC. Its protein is CASSQLGTLRNYGYTF.

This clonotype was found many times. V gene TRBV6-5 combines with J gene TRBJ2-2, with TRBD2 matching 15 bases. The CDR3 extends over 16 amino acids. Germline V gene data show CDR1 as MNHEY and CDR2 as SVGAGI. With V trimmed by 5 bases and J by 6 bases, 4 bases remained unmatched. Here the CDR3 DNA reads TGTGCCAGCAGTCCTCGGACTAGCGGGAGGGCCGGGGAGCTGTTTTTT. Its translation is CASSPRTSGRAGELFF.

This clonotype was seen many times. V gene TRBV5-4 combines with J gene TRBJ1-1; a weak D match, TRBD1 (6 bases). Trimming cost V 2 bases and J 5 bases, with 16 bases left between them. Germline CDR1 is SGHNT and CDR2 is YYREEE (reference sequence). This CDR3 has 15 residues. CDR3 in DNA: TGTGCCAGCAGCTTCCTCGCCCAGGGGAGGACTGAAGCTTTCTTT. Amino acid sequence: CASSFLAQGRTEAFF.

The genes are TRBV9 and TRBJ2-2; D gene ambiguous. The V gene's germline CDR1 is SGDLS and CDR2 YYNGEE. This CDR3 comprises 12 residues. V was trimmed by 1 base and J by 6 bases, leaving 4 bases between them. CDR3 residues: CASSVIAGELFF. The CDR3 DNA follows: TGTGCCAGCAGCGTAATAGCCGGGGAGCTGTTTTTT.

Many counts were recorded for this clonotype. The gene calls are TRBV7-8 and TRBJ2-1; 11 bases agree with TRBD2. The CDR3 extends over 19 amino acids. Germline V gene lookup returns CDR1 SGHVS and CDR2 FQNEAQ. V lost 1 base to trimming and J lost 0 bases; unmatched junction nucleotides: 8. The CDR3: CASSLGLGLADSSYNEQFF. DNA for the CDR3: TGTGCCAGCAGCTTAGGATTGGGACTAGCGGATAGCTCCTACAATGAGCAGTTCTTC.

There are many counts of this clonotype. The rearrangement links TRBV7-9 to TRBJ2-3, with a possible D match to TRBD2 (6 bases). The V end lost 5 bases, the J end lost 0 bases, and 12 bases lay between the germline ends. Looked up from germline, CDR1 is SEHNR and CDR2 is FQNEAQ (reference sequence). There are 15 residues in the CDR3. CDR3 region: CASSPGLPSTDTQYF. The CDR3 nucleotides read TGTGCCAGCAGCCCCGGACTACCTAGCACAGATACGCAGTATTTT. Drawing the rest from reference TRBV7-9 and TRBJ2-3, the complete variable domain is DTGVSQNPRHKITKRGQNVTFRCDPISEHNRLYWYRQTLGQGPEFLTYFQNEAQLEKSRLLSDRFSAERPKGSFSTLEIQRTEQGDSAMYLCASSPGLPSTDTQYFGPGTRLTVL.

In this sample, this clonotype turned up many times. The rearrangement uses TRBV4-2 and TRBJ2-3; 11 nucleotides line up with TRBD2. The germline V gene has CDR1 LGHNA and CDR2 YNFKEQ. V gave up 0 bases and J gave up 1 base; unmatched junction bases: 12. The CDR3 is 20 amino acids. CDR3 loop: CASSQDLVAGGRMGTDTQYF. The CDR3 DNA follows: TGTGCCAGCAGCCAAGATCTTGTAGCGGGAGGGCGAATGGGCACAGATACGCAGTATTTT.

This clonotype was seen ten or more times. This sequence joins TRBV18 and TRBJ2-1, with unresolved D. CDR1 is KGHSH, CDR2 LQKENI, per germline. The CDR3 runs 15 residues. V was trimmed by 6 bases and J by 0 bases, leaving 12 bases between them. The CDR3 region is CASSDQKSSYNEQFF. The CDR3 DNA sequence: TGTGCCAGCTCGGACCAGAAATCCTCCTACAATGAGCAGTTCTTC.

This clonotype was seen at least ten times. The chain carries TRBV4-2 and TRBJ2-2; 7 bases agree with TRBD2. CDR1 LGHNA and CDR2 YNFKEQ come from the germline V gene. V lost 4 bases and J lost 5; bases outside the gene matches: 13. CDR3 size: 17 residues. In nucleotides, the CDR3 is TGTGCCAGCAGCCGAGGAAAGGGAGGGCCGTGGACCGGGGAGCTGTTTTTT. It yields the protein CASSRGKGGPWTGELFF.

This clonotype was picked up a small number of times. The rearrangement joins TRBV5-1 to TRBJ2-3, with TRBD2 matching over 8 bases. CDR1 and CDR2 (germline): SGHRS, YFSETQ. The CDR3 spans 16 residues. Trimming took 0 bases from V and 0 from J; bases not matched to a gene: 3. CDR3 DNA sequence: TGCGCCAGCAGCTTGGGGCGGGAGGCGAGCACAGATACGCAGTATTTT. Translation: CASSLGREASTDTQYF.

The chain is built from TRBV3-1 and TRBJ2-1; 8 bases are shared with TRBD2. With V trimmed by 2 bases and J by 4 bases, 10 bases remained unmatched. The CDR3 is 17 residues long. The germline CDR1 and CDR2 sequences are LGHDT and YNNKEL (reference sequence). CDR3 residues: CASSQHVGPSGYNEQFF. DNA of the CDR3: TGTGCCAGCAGCCAACACGTAGGGCCTAGCGGGTACAATGAGCAGTTCTTC.

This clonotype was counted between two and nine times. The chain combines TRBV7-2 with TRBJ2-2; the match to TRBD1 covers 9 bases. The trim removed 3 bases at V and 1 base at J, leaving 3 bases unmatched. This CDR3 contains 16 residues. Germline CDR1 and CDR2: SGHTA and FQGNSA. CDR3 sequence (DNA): TGTGCCAGCAGCTTCACAGGGGGCCGGAACACCGGGGAGCTGTTTTTT. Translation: CASSFTGGRNTGELFF. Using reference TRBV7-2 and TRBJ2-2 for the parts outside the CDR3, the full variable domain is GAGVSQSPSNKVTEKGKDVELRCDPISGHTALYWYRQSLGQGLEFLIYFQGNSAPDKSGLPSDRFSAERTGGSVSTLTIQRTQQEDSAVYLCASSFTGGRNTGELFFGEGSRLTVL.

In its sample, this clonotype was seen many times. The CDR3 DNA follows: TGTGCCAGCACCTCGGCCCGGGCCAATGAGCAGTTCTTC. Protein product: CASTSARANEQFF. The chain has TRBV7-2 and TRBJ2-1; D call uncertain. CDR1 SGHTA and CDR2 FQGNSA come from the germline V gene. CDR3 size: 13 residues. V lost 7 bases and J 6 bases, leaving 13 bases between the germline ends.

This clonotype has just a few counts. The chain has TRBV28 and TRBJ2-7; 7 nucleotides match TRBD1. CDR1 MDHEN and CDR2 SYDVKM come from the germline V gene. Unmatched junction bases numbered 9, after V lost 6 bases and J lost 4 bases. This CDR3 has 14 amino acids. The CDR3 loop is CASRSGQSLYEQYF. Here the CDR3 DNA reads TGTGCCAGCAGGTCGGGACAGTCCCTGTACGAGCAGTACTTC.

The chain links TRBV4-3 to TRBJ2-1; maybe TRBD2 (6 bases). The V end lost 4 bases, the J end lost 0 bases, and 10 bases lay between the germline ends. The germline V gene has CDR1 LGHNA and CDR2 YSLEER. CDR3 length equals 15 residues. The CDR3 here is CASSRGILSYNEQFF. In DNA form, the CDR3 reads TGCGCCAGCAGCCGCGGGATCCTCTCCTACAATGAGCAGTTCTTC.

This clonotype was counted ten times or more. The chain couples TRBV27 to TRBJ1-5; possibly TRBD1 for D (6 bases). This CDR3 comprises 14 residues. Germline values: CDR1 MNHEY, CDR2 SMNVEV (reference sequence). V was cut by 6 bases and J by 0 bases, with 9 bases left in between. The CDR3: CASRQQGSNQPQHF. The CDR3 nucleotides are TGTGCCAGCAGACAACAGGGTAGCAATCAGCCCCAGCATTTT.

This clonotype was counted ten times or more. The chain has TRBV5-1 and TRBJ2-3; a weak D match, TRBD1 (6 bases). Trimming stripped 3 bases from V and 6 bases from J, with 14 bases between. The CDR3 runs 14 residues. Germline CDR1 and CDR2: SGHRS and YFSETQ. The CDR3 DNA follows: TGCGCCAGCAGCTCACACAGGGTTCGGGATACGCAGTATTTT. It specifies CASSSHRVRDTQYF.